A single sample is the source of the 22 T cell receptor beta chains below, sequenced in a study of blood T cell repertoires in COVID-19. Here immunoSEQ multiplex PCR was the method, and the copy in TCRdb shows in-frame clones only, minus some. The sample has about 300,000 clones; more than 75% are singletons. The sample consisted of peripheral blood. The receptors come from a woman aged 40 to 55 who had recovered from COVID-19.

The CDR3 nucleotides read TGTGCCAGCAGCTTAGCTGCTAGCGGGGGAGAGACAAATACGCAGTATTTT. Protein product: CASSLAASGGETNTQYF. This rearrangement joins TRBV7-2 to TRBJ2-3, with TRBD2 matching over 10 bases. The V segment lost 0 bases and the J segment 7 bases; nucleotides outside the gene matches: 10. CDR1 is SGHTA and CDR2 is FQGNSA in the germline V gene. CDR3 length: 17 residues.

The chain uses TRBV13 and TRBJ2-4; D is possibly TRBD2 (5 bases). Trimming removed 5 bases from V and 6 bases from J, with 14 bases in between. Looked up from germline, CDR1 is PRHDT and CDR2 is FYEKMQ (reference sequence). The CDR3 length is 14 residues. CDR3 region: CASSPPGVGNIQYF. In DNA form, the CDR3 reads TGTGCCAGCAGCCCCCCCGGGGTCGGAAACATTCAGTACTTC.

This clone was detected once. The J gene is TRBJ2-2, the V gene TRBV19; 10 positions match TRBD2. Germline CDR1 and CDR2: LNHDA and SQIVND (reference sequence). The V segment lost 5 bases and the J segment 7 bases; nucleotides outside the gene matches: 10. This CDR3 is built from 16 residues. The CDR3 here is CASSPLAGAYGGELFF. As DNA, the CDR3 is TGTGCCAGTAGTCCCCTAGCGGGGGCCTATGGCGGGGAGCTGTTTTTT.

The chain recombines TRBV4-2 with TRBJ2-3; D ambiguous. Germline CDR1 and CDR2: LGHNA and YNFKEQ. V dropped 6 bases and J dropped 0 bases, with 16 bases sitting between them. The CDR3 extends over 16 amino acids. The CDR3 reads CASSRNSYPSTDTQYF. Written as DNA, the CDR3 is TGTGCCAGCAGTCGCAACAGTTATCCTAGCACAGATACGCAGTATTTT.

The chain has TRBV12-5 and TRBJ2-2; D not resolved. CDR3 length: 12 residues. Looked up from germline, CDR1 is LGHNT and CDR2 is FRNRAP. V was cut by 10 bases and J by 5 bases, with 11 bases left in between. The CDR3 here is CATLFSTGELFF. CDR3 nucleotide sequence: TGTGCTACCCTTTTTTCGACCGGGGAGCTGTTTTTT. The full variable domain, in which reference TRBV12-5 and TRBJ2-2 provide the parts outside the CDR3, is DARVTQTPRHKVTEMGQEVTMRCQPILGHNTVFWYRQTMMQGLELLAYFRNRAPLDDSGMPKDRFSAEMPDATLATLKIQPSEPRDSAVYFCATLFSTGELFFGEGSRLTVL.

A few counts support this clone. The chain links TRBV7-2 to TRBJ1-6; D might be TRBD1 (6 bases). Trimming took 5 bases from V and 6 from J, leaving 14 bases between them. The CDR3 spans 15 residues. Germline loops: CDR1 SGHTA, CDR2 FQGNSA. The CDR3 region has the DNA TGTGCCAGCAGCACAGGGTTGTTTGTTAATTCACCCCTCCACTTT. Its translation is CASSTGLFVNSPLHF.

With respect to this clone: The same CDR3 is also encoded by other DNA sequences in this sample. The chain joins TRBV27 to TRBJ2-7; possibly TRBD2 for D (6 bases). V lost 2 bases to trimming and J lost 4 bases, with 6 bases between them. The CDR3 is 12 amino acids. From germline, CDR1 is MNHEY and CDR2 SMNVEV (reference sequence). CDR3 amino acids: CASSLRGYEQYF. CDR3 bases: TGTGCCAGCAGTTTACGGGGGTACGAGCAGTACTTC.

The chain links TRBV5-4 to TRBJ2-7, with 9 bases that match TRBD1. Germline trimming cut 5 bases from V and 5 bases from J; bases unmatched to any gene: 5. This CDR3 region has 13 residues. Germline assignment: CDR1 SGHNT and CDR2 YYREEE (reference sequence). CDR3 sequence reads: CASSLTGGNEQYF. CDR3 DNA sequence: TGTGCCAGCAGTTTGACAGGGGGTAACGAGCAGTACTTC.

This clone showed up just a few times. This chain links TRBV2 with TRBJ1-1; 9 nucleotides agree with TRBD1. Germline V lookup: CDR1 SNHLY, CDR2 FYNNEI. The V segment lost 4 bases and the J segment 4 bases; nucleotides outside the gene matches: 4. This CDR3 contains 14 residues. This chain's CDR3 is CASSGTGAFTEAFF. CDR3 DNA: TGTGCCAGCAGTGGGACAGGGGCGTTCACTGAAGCTTTCTTT.

The chain has TRBV30 and TRBJ1-2; 8 bases match TRBD1. Trimming removed 3 bases from V and 1 base from J; junction bases left unmatched: 7. Per the germline V gene, CDR1 is GTSNPN and CDR2 is SVGIG (reference sequence). The CDR3 is 15 residues long. The CDR3 here is CAWSLGDRFNYGYTF. The CDR3 DNA follows: TGTGCCTGGAGCCTAGGGGACAGGTTTAACTATGGCTACACCTTC. Variable domain in full (rest from reference TRBV30 and TRBJ1-2): SQTIHQWPATLVQPVGSPLSLECTVEGTSNPNLYWYRQAAGRGLQLLFYSVGIGQISSEVPQNLSASRPQDRQFILSSKKLLLSDSGFYLCAWSLGDRFNYGYTFGSGTRLTVV.

The chain combines TRBV6-2 or TRBV6-3 with TRBJ1-1; D perhaps matches TRBD1 (5 bases). Germline loops: CDR1 MNHEY, CDR2 SVGEGT. V was cut by 5 bases and J by 7 bases, with 11 bases left in between. The CDR3 runs 12 residues. CDR3 sequence: CASSTRVNEAFF. CDR3 nucleotide sequence: TGTGCCAGCAGTACCAGGGTCAATGAAGCTTTCTTT.

This clone occurred once. A much larger clone lies a single base off, so this may be a read error. The chain uses TRBV7-2 and TRBJ1-2; the D gene is possibly TRBD1 (5 bases). V lost 4 bases and J 2 bases, leaving 5 bases between the germline ends. The CDR3 runs to 12 residues. Germline CDR1 SGHTA, CDR2 FQGNSA. The CDR3 loop reads CASSWTNYGYTF. In DNA, the CDR3 is TGTGCCAGCAGCTGGACAAACTATGGCTACACCTTC.

The genes are TRBV6-5 and TRBJ1-4, with D possibly matching TRBD1 (5 bases). Germline CDR1 reads MNHEY; CDR2 reads SVGAGI. With 0 bases removed from V and 3 bases from J, the gap between germline ends came to 8 bases. The CDR3 totals 15 residues. The CDR3 spells CASSYSGVSNEKLFF. The CDR3 nucleotides are TGTGCCAGCAGTTACTCAGGGGTTTCTAATGAAAAACTGTTTTTT.

The V gene is TRBV6-2 or TRBV6-3, the J gene TRBJ1-6; 8 nucleotides align to TRBD1. The length of the CDR3 is 15 residues. Trimming cost V 5 bases and J 10 bases; bases outside gene matches: 10. Per the germline V gene, CDR1 is MNHEY and CDR2 is SVGEGT. The CDR3 loop reads CASSDLTGVDSPLHF. DNA for the CDR3: TGTGCCAGCAGTGATCTGACAGGGGTGGACTCACCCCTCCACTTT.

This clone appeared a single time. The chain has TRBV5-6 and TRBJ1-6, with D possibly TRBD1 on 6 matching bases. Trimming removed 3 bases from V and 8 bases from J, with 12 bases in between. CDR3 length: 14 amino acids. CDR1 and CDR2 from the germline V gene are SGHDT and YYEEEE. In nucleotides, the CDR3 is TGTGCCAGCAGCTGGCTCGCAGGGGATTCACCCCTCCACTTT. Its translation is CASSWLAGDSPLHF.

This clone was counted once. DNA of the CDR3: TGTGCCAGCAGCCGCAGAGAGGACAGGGCTGGAAACACCATATATTTT. Translating gives CASSRREDRAGNTIYF. The chain employs TRBV7-8 and TRBJ1-3; 8 nucleotides match TRBD1. The ends lost 5 bases at V and 2 bases at J; junction bases unmatched: 8. Germline loops: CDR1 SGHVS, CDR2 FQNEAQ. The CDR3 covers 16 residues. The entire variable domain, with the rest obtained from reference TRBV7-8 and TRBJ1-3, is as follows: GAGVSQSPRYKVAKRGQDVALRCDPISGHVSLFWYQQALGQGPEFLTYFQNEAQLDKSGLPSDRFFAERPEGSVSTLKIQRTQQEDSAVYLCASSRREDRAGNTIYFGEGSWLTVV.

This clone was seen once. The chain recombines TRBV6-5 with TRBJ1-5, with TRBD1 matching over 10 bases. The trim removed 4 bases at V and 6 bases at J, leaving 3 bases unmatched. The CDR3 is 14 residues long. Germline V CDR1 and CDR2: MNHEY, SVGAGI. The CDR3 sequence is CASSSTGGSQPQHF. The DNA for the CDR3 is TGTGCCAGCAGTTCGACAGGGGGCAGTCAGCCCCAGCATTTT.

The genes are TRBV7-2 and TRBJ1-2; D remains unclear. The germline CDR1 and CDR2 sequences are SGHTA and FQGNSA. The V end lost 3 bases, the J end lost 3 bases, and 11 bases lay between the germline ends. CDR3 length: 14 residues. CDR3 in DNA: TGTGCCAGCAGCTTTAGCGCGCGGGACTATGGCTACACCTTC. Protein sequence: CASSFSARDYGYTF.

This chain connects TRBV11-3 to TRBJ2-5; tentative D call: TRBD2 (5 bases). Germline V gene lookup returns CDR1 SGHNT and CDR2 YENEEA. CDR3 length: 15 amino acids. Trimming took 5 bases from V and 5 from J, leaving 18 bases between them. DNA of the CDR3: TGTGCCAGCAGCCCCGGGGAACGGTTGGAGGAGACCCAGTACTTC. Its protein is CASSPGERLEETQYF.

This chain connects TRBV27 to TRBJ1-1, with D maybe TRBD1 (6 bases). The CDR3 sequence is 15 residues long. V was pared by 4 bases and J by 1 base, with 13 bases between. The germline V gene encodes CDR1 MNHEY and CDR2 SMNVEV (reference sequence). CDR3 region: CASSSSGAANTEAFF. DNA of the CDR3: TGTGCCAGCAGTTCGTCAGGGGCCGCGAACACTGAAGCTTTCTTT.

The chain joins TRBV6-6 to TRBJ1-4, with 7 bases aligning to TRBD1. Germline lookup yields CDR1 MNHNY and CDR2 SVGAGI (reference sequence). J gave up 11 bases and V 0 bases, and 9 bases lay outside the gene matches. The CDR3 consists of 15 residues. Here the CDR3 DNA reads TGTGCCAGCAGTTACTCGATGCCAGGGGGAGATAAACTGTTTTTT. Translating it yields CASSYSMPGGDKLFF.

This chain joins TRBV7-6 and TRBJ1-1, with 8 bases fitting TRBD1. The V gene end was trimmed by 5 bases and the J gene end by 3 bases; junction bases not matched to a gene: 8. The V gene's germline CDR1 is SGHVS and CDR2 FNYEAQ. This CDR3 comprises 15 residues. CDR3 protein: CASSGQGGGDTEAFF. The CDR3 nucleotides read TGTGCCAGCAGCGGACAGGGCGGGGGGGACACTGAAGCTTTCTTT.